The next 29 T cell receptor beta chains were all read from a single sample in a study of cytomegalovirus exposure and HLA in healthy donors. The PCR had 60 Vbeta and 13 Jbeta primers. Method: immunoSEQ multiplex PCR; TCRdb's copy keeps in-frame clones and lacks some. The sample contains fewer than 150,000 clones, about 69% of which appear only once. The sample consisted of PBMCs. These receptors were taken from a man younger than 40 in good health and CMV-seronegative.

CDR3 coding DNA: TGTGCCAGAAGCTTCGGACTAGCGGGGCCCATGGGGGGCACAGATACGCAGTATTTT. It yields the protein CARSFGLAGPMGGTDTQYF. The J gene is TRBJ2-3, the V gene TRBV5-3, with 12 nucleotides matching TRBD2. TRBV5-3 is placed among ORFs of uncertain function. V shed 2 bases, J shed 1 base, and the junction held 11 bases outside the gene matches. The CDR3 extends over 19 amino acids.

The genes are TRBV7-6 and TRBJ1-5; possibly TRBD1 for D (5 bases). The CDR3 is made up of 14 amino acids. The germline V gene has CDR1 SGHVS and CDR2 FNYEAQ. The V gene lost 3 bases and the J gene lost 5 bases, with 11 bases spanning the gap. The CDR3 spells CASSLTSGDQPQHF. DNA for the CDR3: TGTGCCAGCAGCTTGACATCGGGGGATCAGCCCCAGCATTTT.

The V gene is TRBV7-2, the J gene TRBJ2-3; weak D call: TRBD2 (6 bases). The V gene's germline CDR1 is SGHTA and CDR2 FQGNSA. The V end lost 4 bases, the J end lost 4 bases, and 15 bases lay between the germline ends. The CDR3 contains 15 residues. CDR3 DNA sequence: TGTGCCAGCAGCTCTCTAGCGTCCCCCGCAGATACGCAGTATTTT. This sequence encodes CASSSLASPADTQYF.

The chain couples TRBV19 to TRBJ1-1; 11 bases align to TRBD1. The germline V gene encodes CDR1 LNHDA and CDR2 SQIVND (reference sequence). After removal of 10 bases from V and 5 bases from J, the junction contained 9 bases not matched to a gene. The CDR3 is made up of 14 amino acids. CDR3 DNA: TGTGCCACCGGACTCGGACAGGGGGCAACTGAAGCTTTCTTT. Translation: CATGLGQGATEAFF.

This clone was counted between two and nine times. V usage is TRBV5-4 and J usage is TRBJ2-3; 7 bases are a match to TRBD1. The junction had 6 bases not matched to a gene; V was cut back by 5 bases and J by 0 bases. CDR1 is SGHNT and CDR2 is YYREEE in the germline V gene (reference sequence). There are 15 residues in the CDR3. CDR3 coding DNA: TGTGCCAGCAGGTCCGGGACAGAGAGCACAGATACGCAGTATTTT. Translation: CASRSGTESTDTQYF. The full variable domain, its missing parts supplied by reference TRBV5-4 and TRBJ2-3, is ETGVTQSPTHLIKTRGQQVTLRCSSQSGHNTVSWYQQALGQGPQFIFQYYREEENGRGNFPPRFSGLQFPNYSSELNVNALELDDSALYLCASRSGTESTDTQYFGPGTRLTVL.

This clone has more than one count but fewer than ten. The CDR3 sequence is CASTKKAGGETQYF. DNA for the CDR3: TGCGCCAGCACAAAGAAAGCGGGTGGAGAGACCCAGTACTTC. This chain links TRBV4-3 with TRBJ2-5; perhaps TRBD2 as D (6 bases). The CDR3 runs to 14 residues. Looked up from germline, CDR1 is LGHNA and CDR2 is YSLEER. The V end lost 7 bases, the J end lost 4 bases, and 16 bases lay between the germline ends.

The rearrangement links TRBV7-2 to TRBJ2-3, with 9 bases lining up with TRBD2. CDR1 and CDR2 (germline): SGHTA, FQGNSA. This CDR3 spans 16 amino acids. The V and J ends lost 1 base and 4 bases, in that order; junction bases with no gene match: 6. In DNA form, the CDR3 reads TGTGCCAGCAGCTTAGAGGCGGGGGGGCTTTCAGATACGCAGTATTTT. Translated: CASSLEAGGLSDTQYF.

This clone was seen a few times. CDR3 sequence reads: CASSQHSGRSSYEQYF. The CDR3 nucleotides read TGCGCCAGCAGCCAACATAGCGGGAGGAGCTCCTACGAGCAGTACTTC. J is TRBJ2-7 and V is TRBV4-1, with 10 nucleotides matching TRBD2. The CDR3 sequence is 16 residues long. Germline loops: CDR1 MGHRA, CDR2 YSYEKL. The trim removed 2 bases at V and 0 bases at J, leaving 4 bases unmatched.

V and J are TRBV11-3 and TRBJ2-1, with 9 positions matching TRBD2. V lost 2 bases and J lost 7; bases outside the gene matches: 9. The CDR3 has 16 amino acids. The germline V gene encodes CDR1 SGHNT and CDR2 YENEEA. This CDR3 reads CASSLTPAGGPNEQFF. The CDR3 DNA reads TGTGCCAGCAGCTTAACCCCCGCGGGAGGGCCGAATGAGCAGTTCTTC.

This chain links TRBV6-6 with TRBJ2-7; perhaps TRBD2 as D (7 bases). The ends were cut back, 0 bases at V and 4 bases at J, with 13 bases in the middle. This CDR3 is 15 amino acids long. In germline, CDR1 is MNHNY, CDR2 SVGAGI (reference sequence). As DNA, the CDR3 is TGTGCCAGCAGTTACTCCGTAGGGGGGGCGTACGAGCAGTACTTC. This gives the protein CASSYSVGGAYEQYF.

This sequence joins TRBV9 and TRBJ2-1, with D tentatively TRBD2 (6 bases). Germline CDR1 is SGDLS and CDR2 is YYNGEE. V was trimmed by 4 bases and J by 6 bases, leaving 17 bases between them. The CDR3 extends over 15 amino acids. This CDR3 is CASSPRGSASNEQFF. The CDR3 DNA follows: TGTGCCAGCAGCCCACGGGGGTCAGCAAGCAATGAGCAGTTCTTC.

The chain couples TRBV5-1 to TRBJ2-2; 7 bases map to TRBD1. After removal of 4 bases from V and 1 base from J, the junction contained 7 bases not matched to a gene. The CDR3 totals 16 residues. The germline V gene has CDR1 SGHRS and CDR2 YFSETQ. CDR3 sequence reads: CASSALRTGNTGELFF. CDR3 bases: TGCGCCAGCAGCGCCTTAAGGACAGGGAACACCGGGGAGCTGTTTTTT.

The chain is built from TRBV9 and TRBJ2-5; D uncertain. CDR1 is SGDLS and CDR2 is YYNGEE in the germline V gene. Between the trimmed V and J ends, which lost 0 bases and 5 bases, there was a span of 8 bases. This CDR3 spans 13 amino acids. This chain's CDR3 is CASSVAVRETQYF. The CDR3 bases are TGTGCCAGCAGCGTAGCTGTGAGGGAGACCCAGTACTTC.

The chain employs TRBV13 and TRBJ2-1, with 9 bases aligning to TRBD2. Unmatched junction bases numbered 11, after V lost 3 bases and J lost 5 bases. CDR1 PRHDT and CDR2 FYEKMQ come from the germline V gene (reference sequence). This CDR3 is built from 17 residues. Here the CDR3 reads CASSLRGGLVDNNEQFF. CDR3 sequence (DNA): TGTGCCAGCAGCTTGCGGGGGGGACTAGTAGATAACAATGAGCAGTTCTTC. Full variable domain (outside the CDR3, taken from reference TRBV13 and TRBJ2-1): AAGVIQSPRHLIKEKRETATLKCYPIPRHDTVYWYQQGPGQDPQFLISFYEKMQSDKGSIPDRFSAQQFSDYHSELNMSSLELGDSALYFCASSLRGGLVDNNEQFFGPGTRLTVL.

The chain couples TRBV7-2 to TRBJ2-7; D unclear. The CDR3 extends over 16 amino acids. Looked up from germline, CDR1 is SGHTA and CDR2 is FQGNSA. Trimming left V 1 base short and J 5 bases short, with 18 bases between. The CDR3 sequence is CASSLVAGAKVDEQYF. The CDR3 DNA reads TGTGCCAGCAGCTTAGTCGCCGGAGCTAAGGTCGACGAGCAGTACTTC.

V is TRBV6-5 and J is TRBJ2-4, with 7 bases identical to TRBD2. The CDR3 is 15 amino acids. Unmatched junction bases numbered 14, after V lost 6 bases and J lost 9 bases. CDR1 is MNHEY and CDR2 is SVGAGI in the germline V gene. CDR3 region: CASRDLGGNYPIQYF. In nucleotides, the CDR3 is TGTGCCAGCAGGGACCTGGGAGGGAATTATCCCATTCAGTACTTC.

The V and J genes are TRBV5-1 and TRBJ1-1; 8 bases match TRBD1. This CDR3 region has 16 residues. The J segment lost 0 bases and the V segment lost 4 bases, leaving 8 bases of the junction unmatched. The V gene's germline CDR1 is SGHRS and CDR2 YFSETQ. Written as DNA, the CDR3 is TGCGCCAGCAGCCCCTCCCGGGACAGGATGAACACTGAAGCTTTCTTT. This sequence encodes CASSPSRDRMNTEAFF.

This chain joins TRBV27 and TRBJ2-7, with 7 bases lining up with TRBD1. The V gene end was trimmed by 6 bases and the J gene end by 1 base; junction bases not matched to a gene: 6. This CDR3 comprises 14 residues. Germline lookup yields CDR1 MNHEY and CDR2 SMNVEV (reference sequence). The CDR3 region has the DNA TGTGCCAGCAGAACCGGGACAGCTTCCTACGAGCAGTACTTC. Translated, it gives CASRTGTASYEQYF.

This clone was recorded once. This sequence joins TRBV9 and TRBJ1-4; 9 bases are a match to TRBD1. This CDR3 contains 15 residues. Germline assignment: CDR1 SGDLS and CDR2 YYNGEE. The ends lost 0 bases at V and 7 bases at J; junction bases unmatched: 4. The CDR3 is CASSVDDRGGEKLFF. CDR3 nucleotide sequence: TGTGCCAGCAGCGTAGATGACAGGGGGGGTGAAAAACTGTTTTTT. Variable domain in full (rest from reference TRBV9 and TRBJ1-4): DSGVTQTPKHLITATGQRVTLRCSPRSGDLSVYWYQQSLDQGLQFLIQYYNGEERAKGNILERFSAQQFPDLHSELNLSSLELGDSALYFCASSVDDRGGEKLFFGSGTQLSVL.

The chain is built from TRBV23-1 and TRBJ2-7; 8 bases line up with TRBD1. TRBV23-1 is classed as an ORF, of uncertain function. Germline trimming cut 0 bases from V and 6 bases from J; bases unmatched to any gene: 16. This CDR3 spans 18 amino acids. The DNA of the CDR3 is TGCGCCAGCAGTCAATCTCGGGACAGGTCGACTTTTTGGGCCGAGCAGTACTTC. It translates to CASSQSRDRSTFWAEQYF.

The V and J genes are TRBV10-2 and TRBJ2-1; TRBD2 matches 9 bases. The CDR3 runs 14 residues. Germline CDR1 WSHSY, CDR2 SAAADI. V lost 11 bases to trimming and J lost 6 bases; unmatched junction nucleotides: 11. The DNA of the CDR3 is TGCGCCGCCTACGGGAGACTAGCGGCCAATGAGCAGTTCTTC. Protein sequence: CAAYGRLAANEQFF.

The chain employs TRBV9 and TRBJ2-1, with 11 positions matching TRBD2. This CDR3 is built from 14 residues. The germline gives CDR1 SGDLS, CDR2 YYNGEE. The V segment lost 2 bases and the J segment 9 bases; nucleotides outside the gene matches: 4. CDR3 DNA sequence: TGTGCCAGCAGCGTTACTAGCGGGAGTTCTGAGCAGTTCTTC. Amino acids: CASSVTSGSSEQFF.

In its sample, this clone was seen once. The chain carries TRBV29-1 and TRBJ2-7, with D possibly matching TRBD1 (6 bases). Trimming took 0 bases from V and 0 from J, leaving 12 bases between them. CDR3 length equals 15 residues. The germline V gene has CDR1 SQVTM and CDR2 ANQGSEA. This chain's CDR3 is CSVEDWDNFSYEQYF. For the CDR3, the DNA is TGCAGCGTTGAAGACTGGGACAACTTCTCCTACGAGCAGTACTTC.

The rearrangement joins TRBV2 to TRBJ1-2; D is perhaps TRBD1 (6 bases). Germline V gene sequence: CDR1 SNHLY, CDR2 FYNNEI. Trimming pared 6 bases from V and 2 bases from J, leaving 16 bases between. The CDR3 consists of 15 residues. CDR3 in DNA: TGTGCCAGCAGCCCTATGGGGGGGGCAAACTATGGCTACACCTTC. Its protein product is CASSPMGGANYGYTF.

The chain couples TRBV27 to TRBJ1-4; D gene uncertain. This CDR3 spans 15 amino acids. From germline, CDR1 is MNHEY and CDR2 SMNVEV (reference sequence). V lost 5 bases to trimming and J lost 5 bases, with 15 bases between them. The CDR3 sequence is CASSPMAAENEKLFF. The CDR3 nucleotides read TGTGCCAGCAGTCCTATGGCGGCAGAGAATGAAAAACTGTTTTTT.

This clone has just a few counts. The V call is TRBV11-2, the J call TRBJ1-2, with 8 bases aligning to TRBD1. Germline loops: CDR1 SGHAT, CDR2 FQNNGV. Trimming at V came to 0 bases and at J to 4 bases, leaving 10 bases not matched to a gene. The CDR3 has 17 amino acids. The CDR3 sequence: CASSLDIQGAGIYGYTF. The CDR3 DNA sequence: TGTGCCAGCAGCTTAGATATCCAGGGGGCCGGGATCTATGGCTACACCTTC.

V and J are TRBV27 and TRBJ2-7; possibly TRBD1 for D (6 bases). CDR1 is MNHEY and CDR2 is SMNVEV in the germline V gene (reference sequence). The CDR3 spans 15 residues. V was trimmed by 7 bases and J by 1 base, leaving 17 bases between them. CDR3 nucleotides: TGTGCCAGCAACTCCGGGACACTCCTTTCCTACGAGCAGTACTTC. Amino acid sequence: CASNSGTLLSYEQYF.

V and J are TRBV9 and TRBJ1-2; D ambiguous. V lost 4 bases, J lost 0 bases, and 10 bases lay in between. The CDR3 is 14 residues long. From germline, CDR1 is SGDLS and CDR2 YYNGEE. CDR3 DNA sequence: TGTGCCAGCAGCAAGAGAGACTCTAACTATGGCTACACCTTC. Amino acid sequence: CASSKRDSNYGYTF.

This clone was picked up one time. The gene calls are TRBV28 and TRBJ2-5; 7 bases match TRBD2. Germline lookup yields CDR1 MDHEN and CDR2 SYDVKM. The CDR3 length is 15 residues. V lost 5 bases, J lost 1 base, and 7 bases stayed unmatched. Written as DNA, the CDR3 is TGTGCCAGCAGTAGATCCGGGGGGATCCAAGAGACCCAGTACTTC. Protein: CASSRSGGIQETQYF.